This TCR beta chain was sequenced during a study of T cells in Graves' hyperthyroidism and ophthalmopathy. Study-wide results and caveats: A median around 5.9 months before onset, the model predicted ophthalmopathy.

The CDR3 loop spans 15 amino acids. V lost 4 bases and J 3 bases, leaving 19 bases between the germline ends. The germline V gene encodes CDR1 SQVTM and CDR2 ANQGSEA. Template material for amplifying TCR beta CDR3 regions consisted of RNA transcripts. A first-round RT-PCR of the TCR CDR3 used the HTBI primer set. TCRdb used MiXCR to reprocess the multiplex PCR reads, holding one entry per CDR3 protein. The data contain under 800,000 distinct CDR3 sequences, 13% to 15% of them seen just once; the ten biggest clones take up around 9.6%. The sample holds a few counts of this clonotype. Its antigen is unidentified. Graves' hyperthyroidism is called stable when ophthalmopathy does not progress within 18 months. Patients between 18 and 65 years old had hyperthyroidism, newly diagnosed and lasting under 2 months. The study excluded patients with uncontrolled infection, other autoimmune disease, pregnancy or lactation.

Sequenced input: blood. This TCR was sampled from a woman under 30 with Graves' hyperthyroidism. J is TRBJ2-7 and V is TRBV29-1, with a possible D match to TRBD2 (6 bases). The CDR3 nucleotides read TGCAGCGTTGGCGAGGCCGGGAGAACGATCTACGAGCAGTACTTC. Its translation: CSVGEAGRTIYEQYF.